The 27 T cell receptor beta chains below were found in one sample sequenced in a study of T-cell reconstitution after alpha-beta-depleted transplantation in children. This sample's TCRbeta library carried unique molecular identifier barcodes. TCRdb ran MiXCR on the PCR reads and lists one entry per CDR3 protein. Of 700,000 to 850,000 distinct CDR3 sequences detected, 15% to 20% appear once; the ten largest clones hold about 5%. Sequencing used PBMCs, mostly from graft donor cells, obtained 360 days after TCRalphabeta/CD19-depleted stem cell transplant. These receptors came from a male patient younger than 18 who had a stem cell transplant for acute lymphoblastic leukemia, so the T cells may come from the graft donor.

In this sample, this clonotype turned up a few times. This sequence joins TRBV27 and TRBJ1-5; weak D call: TRBD1 (5 bases). This CDR3 has 13 amino acids. The V end was cut by 6 bases, the J end by 3 bases, with 9 bases between. Germline-derived CDR1 and CDR2 are MNHEY and SMNVEV (reference sequence). CDR3 sequence reads: CASRTDVNQPQHF. The CDR3 DNA sequence: TGTGCCAGCAGGACAGACGTCAATCAGCCCCAGCATTTT.

This rearrangement joins TRBV3-1 to TRBJ2-2, with D unresolved. V lost 7 bases and J lost 0, with 12 bases in between. The CDR3 is 15 residues long. Germline V gives CDR1 LGHDT, CDR2 YNNKEL (reference sequence). CDR3 DNA: TGTGCCAGCACCCCAGATCCCACGAACACCGGGGAGCTGTTTTTT. It yields the protein CASTPDPTNTGELFF.

As to this clonotype: The junction departs from the called germline gene at one end, perhaps through a read error. The chain joins TRBV5-1 to TRBJ2-5; TRBD2 aligns across 8 bases. The CDR3 runs to 17 residues. Germline CDR1 is SGHRS and CDR2 is YFSETQ. This CDR3 is CASSAAPVAGRWETRYF. DNA of the CDR3: TGCGCCAGCAGCGCCGCCCCCGTAGCGGGGAGATGGGAGACCCGGTACTTC.

This chain connects TRBV5-1 to TRBJ2-5; 11 positions agree with TRBD2. Germline V gene sequence: CDR1 SGHRS, CDR2 YFSETQ. V shed 0 bases, J shed 2 bases, and the junction held 9 bases outside the gene matches. This CDR3 region has 18 residues. In nucleotides, the CDR3 is TGCGCCAGCAGCTTGGCTGCTAGCGGGAGGTATTTTCAAGAGACCCAGTACTTC. This codes for CASSLAASGRYFQETQYF.

The rearrangement joins TRBV7-9 to TRBJ2-7, with TRBD2 matching over 7 bases. The trim removed 5 bases at V and 4 bases at J, leaving 11 bases unmatched. CDR1 is SEHNR and CDR2 is FQNEAQ in the germline V gene (reference sequence). This CDR3 is 15 amino acids long. CDR3 amino acids: CASSRPGLTTYEQYF. DNA for the CDR3: TGTGCCAGCAGCCGGCCGGGACTAACTACGTACGAGCAGTACTTC.

This clonotype occurred many times. The chain employs TRBV14 and TRBJ2-7; 7 bases are shared with TRBD2. V trimming: 1 base; J trimming: 0 bases; junction bases outside the gene matches: 9. Looked up from germline, CDR1 is SGHDN and CDR2 is FVKESK. This CDR3 has 17 residues. As DNA, the CDR3 is TGTGCCAGCAGCCAAGCATCGGGGACTACTCTCTCCTACGAGCAGTACTTC. Protein product: CASSQASGTTLSYEQYF.

This clonotype was detected only a few times. V usage is TRBV20-1 and J usage is TRBJ1-1, with 8 bases aligning to TRBD1. The CDR3 is made up of 13 amino acids. Germline assignment: CDR1 DFQATT and CDR2 SNEGSKA (reference sequence). J gave up 4 bases and V 5 bases, and 6 bases lay outside the gene matches. The CDR3 coding sequence is TGCAGTGCTCTCAAGACAGGGGTCACTGAAGCTTTCTTT. It encodes CSALKTGVTEAFF.

This clonotype was counted between two and nine times. Written as DNA, the CDR3 is TGTGCCAGCAGCTTATACCCGGGTAAAGATACGCAGTATTTT. Protein: CASSLYPGKDTQYF. The J gene is TRBJ2-3, the V gene TRBV7-3; no firm D call. CDR3 size: 14 residues. Trimming took off 2 bases at V and 5 bases at J, with 11 bases between the two ends. The germline gives CDR1 SGHTA, CDR2 FQGTGA.

This clonotype was observed at least ten times. This chain links TRBV18 with TRBJ2-1, with 10 bases that match TRBD2. The junction had 9 bases not matched to a gene; V was cut back by 8 bases and J by 5 bases. The CDR3 loop spans 15 amino acids. Germline V lookup: CDR1 KGHSH, CDR2 LQKENI. The chain's CDR3 is CASDTPTSGDNEQFF. The CDR3 DNA reads TGTGCCAGCGACACCCCCACTAGCGGGGACAATGAGCAGTTCTTC.

This clonotype was observed a few times. The chain couples TRBV20-1 to TRBJ2-1; no definite D call. V was pared by 5 bases and J by 11 bases, with 10 bases between. CDR3 length: 10 residues. Per the germline V gene, CDR1 is DFQATT and CDR2 is SNEGSKA (reference sequence). CDR3 coding DNA: TGCAGTGCTGTCTATGCGAAGCAGTTCTTC. Its translation is CSAVYAKQFF.

The genes are TRBV20-1 and TRBJ2-1; TRBD2 matches 13 bases. The germline V gene has CDR1 DFQATT and CDR2 SNEGSKA (reference sequence). The CDR3 extends over 16 amino acids. J gave up 7 bases and V 3 bases, and 9 bases lay outside the gene matches. The CDR3 region has the DNA TGCAGTGCTAGGACTAGCGGGAGGAGAACGAGTAATGAGCAGTTCTTC. It specifies CSARTSGRRTSNEQFF.

The gene calls are TRBV20-1 and TRBJ2-2; D is ambiguous. The CDR3 sequence is 14 residues long. The germline CDR1 and CDR2 sequences are DFQATT and SNEGSKA (reference sequence). Trimming stripped 3 bases from V and 2 bases from J, with 10 bases between. CDR3 sequence reads: CSARGPFNTGELFF. The CDR3 nucleotides read TGCAGTGCTAGGGGCCCGTTTAACACCGGGGAGCTGTTTTTT.

The rearrangement links TRBV2 to TRBJ2-3, with 9 bases matching TRBD2. The V segment lost 7 bases and the J segment 11 bases; nucleotides outside the gene matches: 16. The CDR3 sequence is 15 residues long. CDR1 and CDR2 from the germline V gene are SNHLY and FYNNEI. CDR3 protein: CASNPGLAVEGGQYF. The DNA for the CDR3 is TGTGCCAGCAATCCGGGACTAGCAGTAGAAGGTGGGCAGTATTTT.

This clonotype was seen more than once but under ten times. The rearrangement links TRBV18 to TRBJ2-1; 9 bases are a match to TRBD2. The length of the CDR3 is 17 residues. V gave up 6 bases and J gave up 3 bases; unmatched junction bases: 12. From germline, CDR1 is KGHSH and CDR2 LQKENI. The CDR3 loop reads CASSQTREGGSYNEQFF. As DNA, the CDR3 is TGTGCCAGCTCGCAAACGCGGGAGGGTGGGAGCTACAATGAGCAGTTCTTC.

This clonotype was counted only a few times. V usage is TRBV5-1 and J usage is TRBJ2-5; no firm D call. The germline CDR1 and CDR2 sequences are SGHRS and YFSETQ. CDR3 size: 15 residues. The V end lost 0 bases, the J end lost 2 bases, and 11 bases lay between the germline ends. The CDR3 region is CASSLAVAEQETQYF. CDR3 DNA: TGCGCCAGCAGCTTGGCCGTGGCGGAGCAAGAGACCCAGTACTTC.

The V and J genes are TRBV11-2 and TRBJ2-1; 7 bases match TRBD1. The CDR3 length is 14 residues. J gave up 10 bases and V 3 bases, and 9 bases lay outside the gene matches. Germline loops: CDR1 SGHAT, CDR2 FQNNGV. The CDR3 region has the DNA TGTGCCAGCAGCTTCCCTAGACAGGGAAAAGAGCAGTTCTTC. This sequence encodes CASSFPRQGKEQFF.

The V and J genes are TRBV20-1 and TRBJ2-2, with TRBD2 matching 9 bases. The CDR3 is made up of 16 amino acids. With 2 bases clipped from V and 1 base from J, the junction kept 5 bases outside the gene matches. Per the germline V gene, CDR1 is DFQATT and CDR2 is SNEGSKA (reference sequence). Here the CDR3 DNA reads TGCAGTGCTAGATTGGCGGGAGGGGGGAACACCGGGGAGCTGTTTTTT. Residues: CSARLAGGGNTGELFF.

This clonotype appeared a few times. V is TRBV15 and J is TRBJ2-3; D is uncertain. Germline CDR1 LNHNV, CDR2 YYDKDF (reference sequence). V was cut by 3 bases and J by 2 bases, with 6 bases left in between. The CDR3 length is 13 residues. CDR3: CATSSRFTDTQYF. The CDR3 DNA is TGTGCCACCAGCAGCAGGTTCACAGATACGCAGTATTTT.

This chain joins TRBV18 and TRBJ1-2; D is perhaps TRBD1 (6 bases). The CDR3 consists of 14 residues. Germline CDR1 KGHSH, CDR2 LQKENI. The V and J ends lost 3 bases and 7 bases respectively, with 15 bases between them. CDR3 nucleotides: TGTGCCAGCTCACCCTCGTTACAGGGCTCTGGCTACACCTTC. This translates into CASSPSLQGSGYTF.

The V gene is TRBV12-3 or TRBV12-4, the J gene TRBJ2-7; possibly TRBD1 for D (6 bases). Trimming left V 6 bases short and J 2 bases short, with 11 bases between. This CDR3 has 13 amino acids. CDR3 nucleotide sequence: TGTGCCAGCAGCCCGGGACACACCTACGAGCAGTACTTC. It yields the protein CASSPGHTYEQYF.

The table lists this clonotype with many counts. The chain employs TRBV12-3 or TRBV12-4 and TRBJ2-2, with TRBD2 as a possible D gene (6 bases). CDR3 length equals 13 residues. V was shortened by 6 bases and J by 7 bases, with 12 bases between the two germline ends. The CDR3 coding sequence is TGTGCCAGCAGCCTAGCGTTTAGCGGGGAGCTGTTTTTT. The encoded protein is CASSLAFSGELFF.

This rearrangement joins TRBV20-1 to TRBJ2-1, with 13 nucleotides matching TRBD2. Gene TRBJ2-7 matches the end of the DNA better, so the J call may be wrong. CDR3 length: 19 amino acids. The V gene's germline CDR1 is DFQATT and CDR2 SNEGSKA (reference sequence). The CDR3 nucleotides are TGCAGTGCTAGCGGACTAGCGGGAGAGGGAGGGAGCTCCTACAATGAGCAGTACTTC. The encoded protein is CSASGLAGEGGSSYNEQYF.

This clonotype was detected only a few times. CDR3 nucleotides: TGCAGTGCTACCGGGATTATCTACGAGCAGTACTTC. This translates into CSATGIIYEQYF. The V gene is TRBV20-1, the J gene TRBJ2-7, with TRBD2 as a possible D gene (5 bases). Germline CDR1 reads DFQATT; CDR2 reads SNEGSKA (reference sequence). The V end lost 4 bases, the J end lost 3 bases, and 10 bases lay between the germline ends. The CDR3 has 12 residues.

The chain combines TRBV10-3 with TRBJ2-7; 7 bases are shared with TRBD1. The trim removed 8 bases at V and 4 bases at J, leaving 8 bases unmatched. The V gene's germline CDR1 is ENHRY and CDR2 SYGVKD. The CDR3 loop spans 13 amino acids. CDR3 loop: CAISGGAGYEQYF. The CDR3 DNA reads as TGTGCCATCTCAGGGGGTGCAGGGTACGAGCAGTACTTC.

This clonotype was found a few times. The chain has TRBV20-1 and TRBJ2-1; no clear D. Germline V gives CDR1 DFQATT, CDR2 SNEGSKA (reference sequence). The V end was cut by 5 bases, the J end by 3 bases, with 14 bases between. The CDR3 consists of 14 residues. Here the CDR3 DNA reads TGCAGTGCTCAATACGTTCACGGCTACAATGAGCAGTTCTTC. It encodes CSAQYVHGYNEQFF.

This clonotype was seen a few times. The V and J genes are TRBV12-3 or TRBV12-4 and TRBJ1-5; D is possibly TRBD1 (5 bases). This CDR3 comprises 16 residues. The V end was cut by 7 bases, the J end by 0 bases, with 16 bases between. The CDR3 sequence: CASTPWGGNSNQPQHF. CDR3 nucleotides: TGTGCCAGCACCCCCTGGGGGGGGAATAGCAATCAGCCCCAGCATTTT.

The genes are TRBV7-7 and TRBJ1-4; D may be TRBD1 (6 bases). Germline V CDR1 and CDR2: SSHAT, FNYEAQ (reference sequence). This CDR3 comprises 13 residues. Trimming left V 7 bases short and J 3 bases short, with 9 bases between. CDR3: CASKQGPNEKLFF. The CDR3 DNA is TGTGCCAGCAAACAGGGTCCTAATGAAAAACTGTTTTTT.